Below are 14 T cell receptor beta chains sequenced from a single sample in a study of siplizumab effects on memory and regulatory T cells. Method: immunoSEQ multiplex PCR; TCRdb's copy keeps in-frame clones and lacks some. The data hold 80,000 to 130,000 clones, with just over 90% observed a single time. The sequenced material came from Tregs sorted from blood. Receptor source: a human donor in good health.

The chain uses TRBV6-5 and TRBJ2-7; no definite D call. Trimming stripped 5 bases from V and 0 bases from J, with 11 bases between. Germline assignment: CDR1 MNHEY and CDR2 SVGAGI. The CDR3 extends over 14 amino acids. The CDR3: CASSADISSYEQYF. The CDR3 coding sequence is TGTGCCAGCAGTGCAGACATTTCCTCCTACGAGCAGTACTTC.

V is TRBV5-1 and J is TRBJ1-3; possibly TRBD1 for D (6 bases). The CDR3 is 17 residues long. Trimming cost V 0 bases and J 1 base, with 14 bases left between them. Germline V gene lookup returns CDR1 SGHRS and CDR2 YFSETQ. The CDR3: CASSLGFRTASGNTIYF. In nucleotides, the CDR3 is TGCGCCAGCAGCTTGGGTTTTAGGACAGCGTCTGGAAACACCATATATTTT.

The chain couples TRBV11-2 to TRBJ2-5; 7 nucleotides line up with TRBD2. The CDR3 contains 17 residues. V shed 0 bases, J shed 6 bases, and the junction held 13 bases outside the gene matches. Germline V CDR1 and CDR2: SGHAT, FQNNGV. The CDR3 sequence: CASSLDPVLGRGKTQYF. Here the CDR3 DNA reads TGTGCCAGCAGCTTAGACCCTGTACTGGGGAGGGGAAAGACCCAGTACTTC.

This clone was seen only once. The CDR3 nucleotides read TGTGCCAGCAGCTTAGTTACGGGGAATGAGCAGTTCTTC. Its translation: CASSLVTGNEQFF. The chain has TRBV7-6 and TRBJ2-1, with a weak D call TRBD2 (5 bases). The CDR3 loop spans 13 amino acids. Germline V gene lookup returns CDR1 SGHVS and CDR2 FNYEAQ. The V end was cut by 1 base, the J end by 7 bases, with 8 bases between.

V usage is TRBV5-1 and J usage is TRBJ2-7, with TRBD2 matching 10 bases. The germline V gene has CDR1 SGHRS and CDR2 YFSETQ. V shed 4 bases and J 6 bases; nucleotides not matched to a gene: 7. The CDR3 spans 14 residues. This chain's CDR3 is CASSEALAGSEQYF. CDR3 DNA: TGCGCCAGCAGCGAGGCACTAGCGGGAAGCGAGCAGTACTTC.

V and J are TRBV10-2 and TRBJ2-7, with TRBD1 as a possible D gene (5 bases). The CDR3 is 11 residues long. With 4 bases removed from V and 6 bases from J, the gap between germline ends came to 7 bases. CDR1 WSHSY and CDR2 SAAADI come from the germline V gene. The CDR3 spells CASSGRGEQYF. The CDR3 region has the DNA TGCGCCAGCAGTGGAAGGGGCGAGCAGTACTTC.

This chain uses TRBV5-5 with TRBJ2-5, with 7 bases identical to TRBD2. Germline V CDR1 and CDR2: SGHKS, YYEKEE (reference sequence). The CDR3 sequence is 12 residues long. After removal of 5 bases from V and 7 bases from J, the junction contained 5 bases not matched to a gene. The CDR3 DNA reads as TGTGCCAGCAGGGGAGGGTCAGGGACCCAGTACTTC. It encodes CASRGGSGTQYF.

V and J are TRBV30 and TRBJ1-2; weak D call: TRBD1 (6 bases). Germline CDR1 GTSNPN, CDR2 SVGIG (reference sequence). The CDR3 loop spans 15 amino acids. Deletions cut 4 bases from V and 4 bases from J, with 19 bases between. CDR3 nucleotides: TGTGCCTGGATGGGATGGGGGCAGGGGCCCTATGGCTACACCTTC. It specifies CAWMGWGQGPYGYTF.

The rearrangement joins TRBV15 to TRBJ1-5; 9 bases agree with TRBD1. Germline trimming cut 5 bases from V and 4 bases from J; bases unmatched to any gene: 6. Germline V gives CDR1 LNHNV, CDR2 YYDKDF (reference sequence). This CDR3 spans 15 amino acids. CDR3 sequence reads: CATSRGGTGNQPQHF. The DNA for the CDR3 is TGTGCCACCAGCCGGGGGGGGACAGGGAATCAGCCCCAGCATTTT.

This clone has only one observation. In nucleotides, the CDR3 is TGTGCCAGCCAAAGACAGGCCGATACGCAGTATTTT. Encoded protein: CASQRQADTQYF. This chain connects TRBV18 to TRBJ2-3, with a tentative D call TRBD1 (6 bases). Germline V gene sequence: CDR1 KGHSH, CDR2 LQKENI. This CDR3 has 12 residues. Trimming took 8 bases from V and 6 from J, leaving 12 bases between them.

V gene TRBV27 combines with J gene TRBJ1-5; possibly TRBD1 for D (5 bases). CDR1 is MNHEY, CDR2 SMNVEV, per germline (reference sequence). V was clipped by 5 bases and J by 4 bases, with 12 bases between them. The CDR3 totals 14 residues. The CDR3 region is CASSPLGGNQPQHF. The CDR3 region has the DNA TGTGCCAGCAGTCCCTTGGGGGGAAATCAGCCCCAGCATTTT.

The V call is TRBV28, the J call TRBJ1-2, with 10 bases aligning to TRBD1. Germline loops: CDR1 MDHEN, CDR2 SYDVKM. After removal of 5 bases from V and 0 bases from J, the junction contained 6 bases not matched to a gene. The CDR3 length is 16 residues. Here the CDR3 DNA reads TGTGCCAGCAGTAAGACAGGGGGCTATCCTAACTATGGCTACACCTTC. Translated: CASSKTGGYPNYGYTF.

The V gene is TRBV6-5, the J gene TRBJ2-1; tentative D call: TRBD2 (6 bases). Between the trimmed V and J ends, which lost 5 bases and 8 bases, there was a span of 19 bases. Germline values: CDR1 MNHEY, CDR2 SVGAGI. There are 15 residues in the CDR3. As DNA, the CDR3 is TGTGCCAGCAGTCGGTCCCCCGGGGGAGTCTATGAGCAGTTCTTC. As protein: CASSRSPGGVYEQFF.

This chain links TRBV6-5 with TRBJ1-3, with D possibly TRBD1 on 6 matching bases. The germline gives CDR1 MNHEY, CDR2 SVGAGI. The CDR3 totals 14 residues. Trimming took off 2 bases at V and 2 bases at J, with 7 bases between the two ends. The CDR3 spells CASSYRGTGNTIYF. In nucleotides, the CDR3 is TGTGCCAGCAGTTACAGGGGGACTGGAAACACCATATATTTT.